This is a list of T cell receptor beta chains from one sample in a study of blood T cell repertoires in COVID-19. Profiling relied on immunoSEQ multiplex PCR, and the TCRdb table lists in-frame clones only, not all of them. The sample includes roughly 130,000 clones, roughly 84% of them seen just once. The sequenced sample was peripheral blood. All receptors come from a woman in her 30s who had recovered from COVID-19. Both conserved end residues are part of each CDR3. Each record gives: clone size, D gene, V gene, J gene, CDR3 protein, CDR3 DNA. A D gene is named only where the DNA matches it firmly. Only part of the rows carry a size: once, few, many, or a class if the clone is expanded.

size: NA; D: TRBD1; V: TRBV7-2; J: TRBJ1-2; CDR3: CASSLPQGQGNYGYTF; DNA: TGTGCCAGCAGCTTACCACAGGGACAGGGTAACTATGGCTACACCTTC
size: NA; D: NA; V: TRBV30; J: TRBJ2-5; CDR3: CAWNRPAEPQYF; DNA: TGTGCCTGGAACCGCCCCGCTGAGCCCCAGTACTTC
size: NA; D: TRBD1; V: TRBV7-6; J: TRBJ2-2; CDR3: CASSLPQDRGGHGELFF; DNA: TGTGCCAGCAGCCTTCCCCAGGACAGGGGGGGTCACGGGGAGCTGTTTTTT
size: NA; D: TRBD1; V: TRBV19; J: TRBJ1-6; CDR3: CASRSTGNSPLHF; DNA: TGTGCCAGTAGGTCGACAGGGAATTCACCCCTCCACTTT
size: few; D: TRBD2; V: TRBV5-6; J: TRBJ2-1; CDR3: CASSGGLARVYNEQFF; DNA: TGTGCCAGCAGCGGCGGACTAGCCCGTGTATACAATGAGCAGTTCTTC
size: NA; D: NA; V: TRBV6-5; J: TRBJ1-4; CDR3: CASSRSANEKLFF; DNA: TGTGCCAGCAGCCGGAGTGCTAATGAAAAACTGTTTTTT
size: NA; D: NA; V: TRBV5-1; J: TRBJ1-1; CDR3: CASSWKTGGNTEAFF; DNA: TGCGCCAGCAGCTGGAAGACCGGGGGGAACACTGAAGCTTTCTTT
size: NA; D: TRBD2; V: TRBV7-2; J: TRBJ2-3; CDR3: CASSWRTGGITDTQYF; DNA: TGTGCCAGCAGCTGGAGGACGGGGGGGATCACAGATACGCAGTATTTT
size: NA; D: NA; V: TRBV19; J: TRBJ1-2; CDR3: CASSLTSGGNYGYTF; DNA: TGTGCCAGTAGTCTCACCTCAGGAGGAAACTATGGCTACACCTTC
size: NA; D: TRBD2; V: TRBV7-3; J: TRBJ2-3; CDR3: CASSAQLAGGPTDTQYF; DNA: TGTGCCAGCAGCGCCCAACTAGCGGGAGGGCCGACAGATACGCAGTATTTT
size: few; D: TRBD1; V: TRBV6-5; J: TRBJ2-1; CDR3: CASSYQGADNEQFF; DNA: TGTGCCAGCAGTTACCAGGGGGCGGACAATGAGCAGTTCTTC
size: few; D: TRBD2; V: TRBV3-1/TRBV3-2; J: TRBJ2-7; CDR3: CASSQDGDYSYEQYF; DNA: TGTGCCAGCAGCCAAGATGGGGACTATTCCTACGAGCAGTACTTC
size: NA; D: NA; V: TRBV14; J: TRBJ1-1; CDR3: CASSQVGLQTPNTEAFF; DNA: TGTGCCAGCAGCCAGGTGGGTCTCCAGACACCCAACACTGAAGCTTTCTTT
size: once; D: NA; V: TRBV5-1; J: TRBJ2-2; CDR3: CASSQGPGGKGTGELFF; DNA: TGCGCCAGCAGCCAGGGTCCGGGGGGCAAGGGCACCGGGGAGCTGTTTTTT
size: NA; D: NA; V: TRBV9; J: TRBJ2-3; CDR3: CASSVAGDTDTQYF; DNA: TGTGCCAGCAGCGTAGCGGGGGACACAGATACGCAGTATTTT
size: NA; D: NA; V: TRBV7-9; J: TRBJ1-2; CDR3: CASSFLALRLNYGYTF; DNA: TGTGCCAGCAGTTTTTTAGCACTACGCCTCAACTATGGCTACACCTTC
size: few; D: TRBD1; V: TRBV2; J: TRBJ1-2; CDR3: CASSDGGTGLNYGYTF; DNA: TGTGCCAGCAGTGATGGGGGGACAGGGCTGAACTATGGCTACACCTTC
size: NA; D: NA; V: TRBV2; J: TRBJ1-5; CDR3: CASSEQGYSNQPQHF; DNA: TGTGCCAGCAGTGAACAGGGATATAGCAATCAGCCCCAGCATTTT
size: NA; D: TRBD2; V: TRBV6-5; J: TRBJ2-7; CDR3: CASSYILGTSDYEQYF; DNA: TGTGCCAGCAGTTACATTTTGGGGACTAGCGACTACGAGCAGTACTTC
size: NA; D: TRBD1; V: TRBV6-5; J: TRBJ1-1; CDR3: CASSYAQGASTEAFF; DNA: TGTGCCAGCAGTTACGCGCAGGGGGCGAGCACTGAAGCTTTCTTT
size: once; D: NA; V: TRBV29-1; J: TRBJ1-2; CDR3: CSVEGDYGYTF; DNA: TGCAGCGTTGAAGGAGATTATGGCTACACCTTC
size: NA; D: NA; V: TRBV5-1; J: TRBJ1-4; CDR3: CASKDWGANEKLFF; DNA: TGCGCCAGCAAGGATTGGGGCGCTAATGAAAAACTGTTTTTT
size: NA; D: NA; V: TRBV11-2; J: TRBJ2-1; CDR3: CASSLDGFAEPNEQFF; DNA: TGTGCCAGCAGCTTAGATGGATTTGCGGAGCCCAATGAGCAGTTCTTC
size: NA; D: NA; V: TRBV15; J: TRBJ2-3; CDR3: CATGRASTDTQYF; DNA: TGTGCCACCGGGCGAGCCAGCACAGATACGCAGTATTTT
size: NA; D: NA; V: TRBV4-2; J: TRBJ1-1; CDR3: CASSQRWGVTGRADTEAFF; DNA: TGTGCCAGCAGCCAAAGATGGGGGGTGACGGGGAGAGCGGACACTGAAGCTTTCTTT
size: few; D: NA; V: TRBV20-1; J: TRBJ2-7; CDR3: CSARDNYEQYF; DNA: TGCAGTGCTAGGGACAACTACGAGCAGTACTTC
size: NA; D: TRBD1; V: TRBV24-1; J: TRBJ2-1; CDR3: CATSDRTGGAYNEQFF; DNA: TGTGCCACCAGTGATCGGACAGGGGGTGCTTACAATGAGCAGTTCTTC
size: NA; D: NA; V: TRBV9; J: TRBJ2-7; CDR3: CASSVLSGSYEQYF; DNA: TGTGCCAGCAGCGTATTATCAGGCTCCTACGAGCAGTACTTC
size: NA; D: TRBD1; V: TRBV30; J: TRBJ1-2; CDR3: CAWITTGGGGYTF; DNA: TGTGCCTGGATAACCACAGGGGGTGGGGGCTACACCTTC
size: NA; D: NA; V: TRBV25-1; J: TRBJ2-1; CDR3: CASGYSGILWDNEQFF; DNA: TGTGCCAGTGGCTACTCCGGGATCCTCTGGGACAATGAGCAGTTCTTC
size: NA; D: TRBD1; V: TRBV7-8; J: TRBJ2-7; CDR3: CASSLPPGTAGEQYF; DNA: TGTGCCAGCAGCTTACCTCCCGGGACAGCCGGCGAGCAGTACTTC